This is a list of T cell receptor beta chains from one sample in a study of T cell responses to AZD1222 COVID-19 vaccine. TCRdb's copy holds only in-frame clones and misses some; the assay was immunoSEQ multiplex PCR. The sample includes around 140,000 clones, around nine tenths seen only once; the top ten take 1.5% to 2%. The input for sequencing was peripheral blood, taken 28 days after the second AZD1222 dose. The source is an adult who received the AZD1222 COVID-19 vaccine. The CDR3 runs from the conserved cysteine through the conserved F or W. D genes are given only for firm matches. The size entry is marked missing in some rows and otherwise reads once, few, many or a size class.

v_call	j_call	clone_size	d_call	cdr3_aa	cdr3_nt
TRBV27	TRBJ1-4	.	.	CASSLDSTNEKLFF	TGTGCCAGCAGTTTGGACAGCACTAATGAAAAACTGTTTTTT
TRBV12-5	TRBJ1-5	.	.	CASGFGPGTQPQHF	TGTGCTAGTGGTTTCGGCCCAGGGACGCAGCCCCAGCATTTT
TRBV29-1	TRBJ2-1	.	.	CSVPTGLLEQFF	TGCAGCGTTCCAACCGGACTCTTAGAGCAGTTCTTC
TRBV4-1	TRBJ2-1	.	.	CASSQGPQSSYNEQFF	TGCGCCAGCAGCCAAGGACCACAAAGCTCCTACAATGAGCAGTTCTTC
TRBV19	TRBJ1-5	.	.	CASSPTGDQPQHF	TGTGCCAGTAGTCCAACAGGAGATCAGCCCCAGCATTTT
TRBV7-9	TRBJ1-6	.	.	CASSRGQNHSPLHF	TGTGCCAGCAGCCGAGGACAGAATCATTCACCCCTCCACTTT
TRBV7-8	TRBJ1-2	few	.	CASSSRDAGLGYTF	TGTGCCAGCAGCTCTCGGGACGCCGGTTTAGGCTACACCTTC
TRBV5-1	TRBJ2-3	.	.	CASSLLPSSTDTQYF	TGCGCCAGCAGCTTGCTTCCCAGCTCCACAGATACGCAGTATTTT
TRBV10-3	TRBJ1-1	.	.	CAIKAGLNTEAFF	TGTGCCATCAAGGCAGGGCTGAACACTGAAGCTTTCTTT
TRBV27	TRBJ2-1	.	TRBD2	CASSVGTSSYYNEQFF	TGTGCCAGCAGTGTGGGGACTAGCTCGTACTACAATGAGCAGTTCTTC
TRBV11-3	TRBJ1-1	few	.	CASSLNQGATEAFF	TGTGCCAGCAGCTTAAATCAAGGGGCGACTGAAGCTTTCTTT
TRBV24-1	TRBJ2-1	.	.	CATSDIGINEQFF	TGTGCCACCAGTGATATAGGGATCAATGAGCAGTTCTTC
TRBV7-2	TRBJ2-1	.	.	CASSYSSHRGGDEQFF	TGTGCCAGCAGTTATAGTAGCCACAGGGGGGGCGATGAGCAGTTCTTC
TRBV19	TRBJ2-2	.	TRBD1	CASRGQGWTGELFF	TGTGCCAGTAGGGGACAGGGTTGGACCGGGGAGCTGTTTTTT
TRBV2	TRBJ1-2	.	.	CASSEYSLHGYTF	TGTGCCAGCAGTGAATACAGTCTTCACGGCTACACCTTC
TRBV6-2/TRBV6-3	TRBJ2-7	.	.	CASSWGSYEQYF	TGTGCCAGCAGCTGGGGGAGCTACGAGCAGTACTTC
TRBV11-3	TRBJ2-7	.	.	CASSLWDTHEQYF	TGTGCCAGCAGCTTATGGGACACCCACGAGCAGTACTTC
TRBV5-8	TRBJ1-2	.	.	CASSLSRGKYGYTF	TGTGCCAGCAGCCTGTCTAGGGGCAAGTATGGCTACACCTTC
TRBV18	TRBJ1-2	.	.	CASSPDSLYGYTF	TGTGCCAGCTCACCCGACAGTCTCTATGGCTACACCTTC
TRBV11-3	TRBJ2-7	.	.	CASSRSGSGNDEQYF	TGTGCCAGCAGCCGAAGCGGTAGCGGAAACGACGAGCAGTACTTC
TRBV5-1	TRBJ1-1	.	.	CASSFLGVDTEAFF	TGCGCCAGCAGCTTTTTAGGGGTGGACACTGAAGCTTTCTTT
TRBV11-2	TRBJ2-7	once	.	CASSGTGFYEQYF	TGTGCCAGCAGCGGAACGGGGTTCTACGAGCAGTACTTC
TRBV19	TRBJ2-6	.	TRBD1	CASSPGQGFSGANVLTF	TGTGCCAGTAGTCCGGGACAGGGGTTCTCTGGGGCCAACGTCCTGACTTTC
TRBV9	TRBJ2-5	.	.	CASSVSGGEETQYF	TGTGCCAGCAGCGTTAGCGGTGGGGAAGAGACCCAGTACTTC
TRBV9	TRBJ2-3	.	.	CASSVSTDTQYF	TGTGCCAGCAGCGTATCCACAGATACGCAGTATTTT
TRBV19	TRBJ1-5	.	.	CASNSQVNQPQHF	TGTGCCAGTAATTCCCAAGTAAATCAGCCCCAGCATTTT
TRBV12-3/TRBV12-4	TRBJ1-2	.	.	CASSLRPNGYTF	TGTGCCAGCAGTTTAAGGCCTAATGGCTACACCTTC
TRBV7-8	TRBJ1-4	.	.	CASSFFRADNEKLFF	TGTGCCAGCAGCTTTTTCAGGGCCGATAATGAAAAACTGTTTTTT
TRBV9	TRBJ2-3	.	TRBD2	CASSVVPTAGGRRGTQYF	TGTGCCAGCAGCGTAGTCCCAACAGCGGGAGGGCGCCGCGGTACGCAGTATTTT
TRBV10-3	TRBJ2-2	.	TRBD2	CAITRTSGSEGTGELFF	TGTGCCATCACCCGGACTAGCGGGAGTGAGGGAACCGGGGAGCTGTTTTTT
TRBV11-2	TRBJ1-1	.	.	CASSLQLNTEAFF	TGTGCCAGCAGCTTACAACTGAACACTGAAGCTTTCTTT
TRBV11-3	TRBJ2-3	.	TRBD2	CASSFSAGPRADTQYF	TGTGCCAGCAGCTTCTCAGCGGGACCAAGGGCAGATACGCAGTATTTT
TRBV7-2	TRBJ1-2	.	.	CASSLAGGDGYTF	TGTGCCAGCAGCTTAGCGGGTGGGGATGGCTACACCTTC
TRBV30	TRBJ2-1	.	.	CAWARGSDHEQFF	TGTGCCTGGGCTCGGGGTAGCGACCATGAGCAGTTCTTC
TRBV9	TRBJ2-1	.	.	CASSPLGGLSYNEQFF	TGTGCCAGCAGCCCCCTAGGTGGGCTTTCCTACAATGAGCAGTTCTTC
TRBV11-2	TRBJ2-6	.	.	CASSIWAISGANVLTF	TGTGCCAGCAGCATATGGGCGATTTCTGGGGCCAACGTCCTGACTTTC
TRBV10-2	TRBJ1-5	.	TRBD1	CASCGGDRGYQPQHF	TGCGCCAGCTGTGGGGGGGACAGGGGCTATCAGCCCCAGCATTTT
TRBV9	TRBJ2-5	.	TRBD2	CASSASGRALETQYF	TGTGCCAGCAGCGCTAGCGGGAGGGCCTTGGAGACCCAGTACTTC
TRBV5-4	TRBJ2-1	.	.	CASSWTDYNEQFF	TGTGCCAGCAGCTGGACAGATTACAATGAGCAGTTCTTC